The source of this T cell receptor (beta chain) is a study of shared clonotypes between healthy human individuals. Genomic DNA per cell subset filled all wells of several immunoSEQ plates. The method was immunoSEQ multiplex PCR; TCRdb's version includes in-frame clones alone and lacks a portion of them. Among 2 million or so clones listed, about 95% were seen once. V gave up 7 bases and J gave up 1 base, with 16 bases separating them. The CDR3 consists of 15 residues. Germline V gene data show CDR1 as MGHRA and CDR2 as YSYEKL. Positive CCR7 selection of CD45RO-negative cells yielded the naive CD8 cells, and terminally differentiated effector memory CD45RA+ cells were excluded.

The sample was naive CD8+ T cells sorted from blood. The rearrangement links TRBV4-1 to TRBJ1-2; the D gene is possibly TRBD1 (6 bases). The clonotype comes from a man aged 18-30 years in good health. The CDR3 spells CASNAKQDSNYGYTF. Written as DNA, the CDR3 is TGCGCCAGCAACGCAAAACAGGACAGTAACTATGGCTACACCTTC.